This T cell receptor beta chain emerged from a study of blood T cells in healthy people across ages. The donors, aged roughly 6 to 95, were healthy Caucasians from Russia. A sample-barcoded 5' primer and a J-beta primer mix were used in a second PCR of about 7 to 12 cycles. TCRdb itself ran the 5' RACE reads through MiXCR, one entry per CDR3 protein. This table has more than 650,000 distinct CDR3 sequences, about 53% appearing once. The V end lost 0 bases, the J end lost 9 bases, and 11 bases lay between the germline ends. CDR3 length: 12 residues. CDR1 and CDR2 (germline): GTSNPN, SVGIG (reference sequence).

The gene calls are TRBV30 and TRBJ1-2; the D gene is possibly TRBD1 (5 bases). The receptor was isolated from an elderly man in good health. Sequencing was performed on blood. The DNA of the CDR3 is TGTGCCTGGAGTGTATCGGCAGGGCGCTACACCTTC. This encodes CAWSVSAGRYTF.